These 2 T cell receptor beta chains share one sample of origin, sequenced in a study of low-dose radiotherapy and immunotherapy resistance in tumors. Time point noted: after trial treatment. Specified treatment: LDRT plus nivolumab, ipilimumab, low-dose cyclophosphamide and aspirin (RACIN trial). TRAV- and TRBV-specific primers were used for first-strand cDNA, which covered alpha and beta chains. TCRs were put through 20 to 25 PCR cycles of amplification with Phusion. A constant-region primer and the V-primer adapter served as the primer pair. One entry per CDR3 protein, called by TCRdb with MiXCR from the reads. The sample has 50,000 or so distinct CDR3 sequences; 20% to 25% are singletons. Here the sequenced sample was PBMCs, taken after low-dose radiotherapy plus immunotherapy. These receptors all stem from a male donor with prostate cancer.

This clonotype was seen repeatedly, ten times or more. The chain has TRBV4-1 and TRBJ1-3; a weak D match, TRBD1 (6 bases). This CDR3 is built from 16 residues. Germline V gene sequence: CDR1 MGHRA, CDR2 YSYEKL. V was trimmed by 3 bases and J by 0 bases, leaving 12 bases between them. The CDR3 reads CASSQSGQSSGNTIYF. CDR3 sequence (DNA): TGCGCCAGCAGCCAGTCTGGACAGTCCTCTGGAAACACCATATATTTT.

To note about this clonotype: The junction shows a germline mismatch at one end, possibly a read error. V and J are TRBV6-6 and TRBJ1-5, with D possibly being TRBD1 (6 bases). CDR1 and CDR2 (germline): MNHNY, SVGAGI (reference sequence). The CDR3 sequence is 13 residues long. The CDR3 region has the DNA TGTGCCAGCGGCCAAACAGGGTATCAGCCCAAGCATTTT. This sequence encodes CASGQTGYQPKHF.